Shown below are 23 T cell receptor beta chains from a single sample sequenced in a study of cytomegalovirus exposure and HLA in healthy donors. PCR amplification relied on 60 Vbeta primers (plus 13 Jbeta primers). Assay: immunoSEQ multiplex PCR; the TCRdb copy retains only in-frame clones and omits some. The sample has some 200,000 clones, about 90% seen once. The sample taken for sequencing was PBMCs. Source of these receptors: a girl in the first two years of life in good health and CMV-seronegative.

This clone turned up a few times. This chain connects TRBV5-1 to TRBJ2-1; D is ambiguous. CDR1 and CDR2 from the germline V gene are SGHRS and YFSETQ. The germline V and J ends were trimmed by 5 bases and 5 bases, with 11 bases remaining between them. The CDR3 is made up of 13 amino acids. The CDR3 loop reads CASRLAGNNEQFF. The CDR3 nucleotides read TGCGCCAGCAGACTGGCAGGTAACAATGAGCAGTTCTTC.

The CDR3 DNA reads TGTGCCAGCAGTTACTACAAAAATTCACCCCTCCACTTT. Residues: CASSYYKNSPLHF. This rearrangement joins TRBV6-5 to TRBJ1-6; no clear D. CDR1 is MNHEY, CDR2 SVGAGI, per germline. The ends were cut back, 1 base at V and 7 bases at J, with 5 bases in the middle. The CDR3 is made up of 13 amino acids.

This clone was seen just once. This chain links TRBV19 with TRBJ2-1; 8 bases line up with TRBD1. The CDR3 runs to 15 residues. The germline gives CDR1 LNHDA, CDR2 SQIVND (reference sequence). V was pared by 10 bases and J by 9 bases, with 17 bases of the junction left unmatched. CDR3 bases: TGTGCCACCCTCCCGACAGGGGAAAGACTAGGTGAGCAGTTCTTC. This sequence encodes CATLPTGERLGEQFF.

The chain combines TRBV11-3 with TRBJ2-1; D not certain. In germline, CDR1 is SGHNT, CDR2 YENEEA. This CDR3 region has 12 residues. Trimming cost V 3 bases and J 15 bases, with 15 bases left between them. The CDR3 nucleotides are TGTGCCAGCAGCTTTGGCGTAGGAGTCCGGTTCTTC. This codes for CASSFGVGVRFF.

This rearrangement joins TRBV7-3 to TRBJ1-4; TRBD1 agrees at 10 bases. V lost 5 bases to trimming and J lost 7 bases; unmatched junction nucleotides: 7. CDR1 SGHTA and CDR2 FQGTGA come from the germline V gene. The CDR3 consists of 15 residues. DNA of the CDR3: TGTGCCAGCAGCGCCGGGACAGGGGTCTCTGAAAAACTGTTTTTT. It encodes CASSAGTGVSEKLFF.

This clone was counted once. V gene TRBV7-2 combines with J gene TRBJ2-3; possible D gene TRBD2, 5 bases. The CDR3 loop spans 16 amino acids. Germline V CDR1 and CDR2: SGHTA, FQGNSA. Deletions cut 3 bases from V and 5 bases from J, with 18 bases between. CDR3 DNA sequence: TGTGCCAGCAGCTTGAAGAGGGTTTTAATAGTAGATACGCAGTATTTT. Translation: CASSLKRVLIVDTQYF.

This clone came up a few times. V is TRBV5-5 and J is TRBJ1-5; tentative D call: TRBD1 (5 bases). From germline, CDR1 is SGHKS and CDR2 YYEKEE (reference sequence). V lost 0 bases and J lost 0, with 7 bases in between. The CDR3 runs to 15 residues. CDR3 sequence (DNA): TGTGCCAGCAGCTTGGCAGGGAATAGCAATCAGCCCCAGCATTTT. Its translation: CASSLAGNSNQPQHF.

The chain employs TRBV4-1 and TRBJ2-7, with D perhaps matching TRBD1 (5 bases). CDR1 is MGHRA, CDR2 YSYEKL, per germline. V shed 3 bases and J shed 1 base, with 10 bases lying between them. This CDR3 has 14 residues. The CDR3 sequence is CASSHTGASYEQYF. DNA for the CDR3: TGCGCCAGCAGCCACACAGGTGCATCCTACGAGCAGTACTTC.

This chain connects TRBV30 to TRBJ1-3; D gene ambiguous. V dropped 5 bases and J dropped 1 base, with 12 bases sitting between them. The CDR3 has 14 amino acids. Germline assignment: CDR1 GTSNPN and CDR2 SVGIG (reference sequence). CDR3 sequence reads: CAWWSGASGNTIYF. CDR3 bases: TGTGCCTGGTGGTCGGGAGCGTCTGGAAACACCATATATTTT.

CDR3: CASTRSGTPTYEQYF. The CDR3 DNA follows: TGTGCCAGCACCAGGAGCGGGACGCCTACCTACGAGCAGTACTTC. The rearrangement links TRBV4-2 to TRBJ2-7, with TRBD2 matching over 7 bases. Germline values: CDR1 LGHNA, CDR2 YNFKEQ. Unmatched junction bases numbered 11, after V lost 7 bases and J lost 2 bases. The CDR3 is 15 residues long.

The rearrangement joins TRBV25-1 to TRBJ2-1, with TRBD1 matching 7 bases. The germline V gene has CDR1 MGHDK and CDR2 SYGVNS. CDR3 length: 15 residues. V gave up 1 base and J gave up 12 bases; unmatched junction bases: 12. Here the CDR3 reads CASSEFFGQVLGQFF. Written as DNA, the CDR3 is TGTGCCAGCAGTGAATTTTTTGGACAGGTTTTGGGGCAGTTCTTC.

This chain links TRBV6-5 with TRBJ1-2; 7 positions agree with TRBD1. The CDR3 consists of 13 residues. The V gene's germline CDR1 is MNHEY and CDR2 SVGAGI. Trimming at V came to 4 bases and at J to 1 base, leaving 0 bases not matched to a gene. CDR3 protein: CASSWTGNYGYTF. The CDR3 region has the DNA TGTGCCAGCAGTTGGACAGGTAACTATGGCTACACCTTC.

This clone was observed once. The chain employs TRBV6-5 and TRBJ2-7; D might be TRBD2 (6 bases). Germline CDR1 is MNHEY and CDR2 is SVGAGI. The CDR3 consists of 14 residues. Trimming pared 1 base from V and 7 bases from J, leaving 14 bases between. The CDR3 nucleotides are TGTGCCAGCAGTTACTGGACTAACCAACTGGAGCAGTACTTC. This translates into CASSYWTNQLEQYF.

The rearrangement links TRBV4-1 to TRBJ1-4, with TRBD1 as a possible D gene (6 bases). CDR1 is MGHRA, CDR2 YSYEKL, per germline. V dropped 0 bases and J dropped 5 bases, with 10 bases sitting between them. This CDR3 region has 15 residues. The CDR3 here is CASSQDYRVNEKLFF. In DNA, the CDR3 is TGCGCCAGCAGCCAAGATTACAGGGTGAATGAAAAACTGTTTTTT.

The rearrangement uses TRBV5-1 and TRBJ2-5; tentative D call: TRBD1 (5 bases). The CDR3 sequence is 13 residues long. Germline V gene data show CDR1 as SGHRS and CDR2 as YFSETQ. The V and J ends lost 5 bases and 1 base respectively, with 9 bases between them. The CDR3 coding sequence is TGCGCCAGCAGGCCCCAGGGCCAAGAGACCCAGTACTTC. This translates into CASRPQGQETQYF.

J is TRBJ1-1 and V is TRBV6-5; 7 bases fit TRBD1. The length of the CDR3 is 15 residues. Trimming at V came to 5 bases and at J to 2 bases, leaving 8 bases not matched to a gene. Germline V gene sequence: CDR1 MNHEY, CDR2 SVGAGI. CDR3 DNA sequence: TGTGCCAGCAGTCACAGGGGTCTTGGAAACACTGAAGCTTTCTTT. The encoded protein is CASSHRGLGNTEAFF.

The chain is built from TRBV7-9 and TRBJ2-5; 10 bases match TRBD2. With V trimmed by 5 bases and J by 3 bases, 6 bases remained unmatched. Germline CDR1 and CDR2: SEHNR and FQNEAQ (reference sequence). This CDR3 has 15 residues. CDR3: CASSQTSGMEETQYF. The CDR3 region has the DNA TGTGCCAGCAGCCAAACTAGCGGGATGGAAGAGACCCAGTACTTC. The complete variable domain, with remaining parts taken from reference TRBV7-9 and TRBJ2-5, reads DTGVSQNPRHKITKRGQNVTFRCDPISEHNRLYWYRQTLGQGPEFLTYFQNEAQLEKSRLLSDRFSAERPKGSFSTLEIQRTEQGDSAMYLCASSQTSGMEETQYFGPGTRLLVL.

For the CDR3, the DNA is TGTGCCAGCTCACCACCCGGGACAGGGGTCTACGAGCAGTACTTC. It codes for CASSPPGTGVYEQYF. The rearrangement links TRBV18 to TRBJ2-7, with 10 bases fitting TRBD1. CDR1 and CDR2 from the germline V gene are KGHSH and LQKENI. Losses at the gene ends were 0 bases for V and 3 bases for J; bases not matched to a gene: 2. The CDR3 covers 15 residues. Using reference TRBV18 and TRBJ2-7 for the parts outside the CDR3, the full variable domain is NAGVMQNPRHLVRRRGQEARLRCSPMKGHSHVYWYRQLPEEGLKFMVYLQKENIIDESGMPKERFSAEFPKEGPSILRIQQVVRGDSAAYFCASSPPGTGVYEQYFGPGTRLTVT.

The CDR3 bases are TGTGCCAGCAGTAAGGGCCCAGGGGGTGGTCAGCCCCAGCATTTT. Protein product: CASSKGPGGGQPQHF. This chain joins TRBV6-5 and TRBJ1-5, with 7 bases identical to TRBD1. This CDR3 spans 15 amino acids. Germline V CDR1 and CDR2: MNHEY, SVGAGI. V shed 5 bases and J 6 bases; nucleotides not matched to a gene: 10.

V and J are TRBV7-9 and TRBJ1-3; D gene uncertain. The length of the CDR3 is 15 residues. Looked up from germline, CDR1 is SEHNR and CDR2 is FQNEAQ (reference sequence). Trimming removed 1 base at V and 1 base at J, with 8 bases between. In DNA, the CDR3 is TGTGCCAGCAGCTTAGACGGAGGGTCTGGAAACACCATATATTTT. It is translated as CASSLDGGSGNTIYF. The variable domain in full, with the rest retrieved from reference TRBV7-9 and TRBJ1-3, is DTGVSQNPRHKITKRGQNVTFRCDPISEHNRLYWYRQTLGQGPEFLTYFQNEAQLEKSRLLSDRFSAERPKGSFSTLEIQRTEQGDSAMYLCASSLDGGSGNTIYFGEGSWLTVV.

This clone is a singleton in its sample. This sequence joins TRBV29-1 and TRBJ2-1; perhaps TRBD2 as D (5 bases). The ends were cut back, 5 bases at V and 3 bases at J, with 17 bases in the middle. The CDR3 covers 15 residues. Germline CDR1 SQVTM, CDR2 ANQGSEA. CDR3 DNA sequence: TGCAGCGTTATTGGGGAGTCGTTCCTCTACAATGAGCAGTTCTTC. Its translation is CSVIGESFLYNEQFF.

The J gene is TRBJ1-2, the V gene TRBV27; the D gene is possibly TRBD1 (5 bases). V shed 3 bases and J shed 5 bases, with 16 bases lying between them. Germline-derived CDR1 and CDR2 are MNHEY and SMNVEV (reference sequence). This CDR3 spans 15 amino acids. The CDR3 DNA reads TGTGCCAGCAGTTTGCGTTTTGGGGGGAGATATGGCTACACCTTC. This sequence encodes CASSLRFGGRYGYTF.

There are a few counts of this clone. CDR3 in amino acids: CASSWDRDNSPLHF. The CDR3 DNA follows: TGTGCCAGCAGTTGGGACAGGGATAATTCACCCCTCCACTTT. This chain connects TRBV27 to TRBJ1-6, with 9 nucleotides matching TRBD1. Germline lookup yields CDR1 MNHEY and CDR2 SMNVEV (reference sequence). This CDR3 region has 14 residues. The V gene end was trimmed by 4 bases and the J gene end by 5 bases; junction bases not matched to a gene: 0.